These 20 T cell receptor beta chains share one sample of origin, sequenced in a study of T cells in women clearing cervical HPV infection. Here immunoSEQ multiplex PCR was the method, and the copy in TCRdb shows in-frame clones only, minus some. Its table records 45,000 to 55,000 clones. Sequencing was carried out using blood buffy coat. The source is a woman aged 18 to 75 with a cervical HPV16 infection that either progressed to CIN3+ or cleared (not recorded which).

Comment on this clone: The sequence runs out 3 residues before the end of the CDR3; the remainder is reconstructed from the germline J gene. V is TRBV19 and J is TRBJ2-2; 8 nucleotides agree with TRBD2. The CDR3 is 14 amino acids. V was clipped by 5 bases and J by 5 bases; unmatched bases: 4. Germline V gene sequence: CDR1 LNHDA, CDR2 SQIVND (reference sequence). The DNA read from the CDR3 is TGTGCCAGTAGTTTGCGGGGGGTGACCGGGGAG. This sequence encodes CASSLRGVTGE. The whole CDR3 sequence is CASSLRGVTGELFF.

On this clone itself: The read halts 3 residues ahead of the CDR3 end, with the missing end drawn from the germline J gene. The chain is built from TRBV5-4 and TRBJ2-2; TRBD1 aligns across 11 bases. CDR1 and CDR2 (germline): SGHNT, YYREEE (reference sequence). V lost 4 bases to trimming and J lost 6 bases; unmatched junction nucleotides: 2. The CDR3 covers 14 residues. Incomplete CDR3 DNA: TGTGCCAGCAGCCCGGACAGGGGGCCCGGGGAG. This translates into CASSPDRGPGE. The entire CDR3 protein reads CASSPDRGPGELFF.

Concerning this clone: Read sequence stops 3 residues before the CDR3 end, and the germline J gene provides the missing end. The chain combines TRBV7-3 with TRBJ1-1, with a weak D call TRBD1 (5 bases). Germline assignment: CDR1 SGHTA and CDR2 FQGTGA. CDR3 length: 15 residues. CDR3 region: CASSVAGGKQETAFF. The part of the CDR3 DNA that was read is TGTGCCAGCAGTGTAGCGGGGGGAAAACAAGAGACC.

About this clone itself: The read ends 3 residues before the CDR3 terminus; that terminus is restored from the germline J gene. The chain uses TRBV6-1 and TRBJ2-1; 8 bases agree with TRBD1. The CDR3 extends over 14 amino acids. Germline-derived CDR1 and CDR2 are MNHNS and SASEGT. The J segment lost 5 bases and the V segment lost 4 bases, leaving 4 bases of the junction unmatched. CDR3 sequence reads: CASSVPGQDNEQFF. The sequenced part of the CDR3 DNA is TGTGCCAGCAGTGTCCCGGGACAGGACAATGAG.

Comments on this clone: Read sequence stops 3 residues before the CDR3 end, and the germline J gene provides the missing end. The chain recombines TRBV5-4 with TRBJ1-5, with TRBD1 matching 8 bases. The length of the CDR3 is 15 residues. Per the germline V gene, CDR1 is SGHNT and CDR2 is YYREEE (reference sequence). Trimming took 3 bases from V and 2 from J; bases not matched to a gene: 4. The sequenced CDR3 bases are TGTGCCAGCAGCTCCGGACAGGGACGCAATCAGCCC. This sequence encodes CASSSGQGRNQP. The entire CDR3 is CASSSGQGRNQPQHF.

A remark on this clone: Read coverage stops 3 residues before the CDR3 terminus; the germline J gene supplies the remainder. The gene calls are TRBV20-1 and TRBJ2-2; D is unclear. The CDR3 is 12 residues long. V was trimmed by 3 bases and J by 7 bases, leaving 9 bases between them. Germline lookup yields CDR1 DFQATT and CDR2 SNEGSKA (reference sequence). The CDR3 protein is CSARPGGGELFF. The covered CDR3 bases are TGCAGTGCTAGGCCGGGTGGCGGGGAG.

As for this clone: With the read ending 3 residues before the CDR3 end, the germline J gene is used to fill in that end. This chain joins TRBV2 and TRBJ2-1; 8 positions match TRBD2. In germline, CDR1 is SNHLY, CDR2 FYNNEI. V lost 4 bases, J lost 0 bases, and 5 bases stayed unmatched. CDR3 length equals 16 residues. CDR3 protein: CASSGTSGSSYNEQFF. The sequenced part of the CDR3 DNA is TGTGCCAGCAGTGGAACTAGCGGTAGCTCCTACAATGAG.

This clone is identified as medium-sized from frequency. The read stops 3 residues short of the end of the CDR3; the missing end is completed from the germline J gene. The chain uses TRBV19 and TRBJ1-1; the D gene is possibly TRBD1 (6 bases). The CDR3 extends over 13 amino acids. V lost 3 bases to trimming and J lost 5 bases, with 10 bases between them. CDR1 and CDR2 from the germline V gene are LNHDA and SQIVND (reference sequence). The sequenced CDR3 bases are TGTGCCAGTAGTATTGGGGGCTATACTGAA. This translates into CASSIGGYTE. The complete CDR3 protein is CASSIGGYTEAFF.

In the case of this clone: Read coverage stops 3 residues before the CDR3 terminus; the germline J gene supplies the remainder. The chain recombines TRBV20-1 with TRBJ2-1; TRBD2 is a possible D gene (6 bases). V lost 5 bases to trimming and J lost 2 bases, with 13 bases between them. The germline CDR1 and CDR2 sequences are DFQATT and SNEGSKA (reference sequence). The CDR3 length is 14 residues. This chain's CDR3 is CSAPLPGAYNEQFF. CDR3 bases read: TGCAGTGCTCCCCTCCCGGGGGCCTACAATGAG.

Points on this clone: The CDR3 goes on 3 residues after the read ends, and that part is filled in from the germline J gene. The chain links TRBV10-3 to TRBJ2-5, with 8 nucleotides matching TRBD2. This CDR3 has 14 residues. Germline trimming cut 7 bases from V and 5 bases from J; bases unmatched to any gene: 9. From germline, CDR1 is ENHRY and CDR2 SYGVKD. The covered CDR3 bases are TGTGCCATCAATGTGGGGAGCGGGAGTGAGACC. Translating gives CAINVGSGSET. The complete CDR3 sequence is CAINVGSGSETQYF.

Notes on this clone: The read finishes 3 residues shy of the CDR3 end, and the germline J gene is used to complete it. The chain recombines TRBV6-2 or TRBV6-3 with TRBJ2-7; maybe TRBD1 (6 bases). This CDR3 comprises 13 residues. The V gene's germline CDR1 is MNHEY and CDR2 SVGEGT. The ends were cut back, 6 bases at V and 6 bases at J, with 15 bases in the middle. The CDR3 region is CASRELPQGEQYF. The part of the CDR3 DNA that was read is TGTGCCAGCAGGGAACTACCACAGGGCGAG.

A note on this clone: The read ends 3 residues before the CDR3 terminus; that terminus is restored from the germline J gene. J is TRBJ2-1 and V is TRBV11-2, with 8 bases identical to TRBD1. This CDR3 is built from 15 residues. From germline, CDR1 is SGHAT and CDR2 FQNNGV. The J segment lost 6 bases and the V segment lost 5 bases, leaving 9 bases of the junction unmatched. CDR3 amino acids: CASSPNRGVSNEQFF. Incomplete CDR3 DNA: TGTGCCAGCAGCCCAAACAGGGGGGTCTCCAATGAG.

To note about this clone: The read terminates 3 residues ahead of where the CDR3 ends, so the germline J gene completes it. The rearrangement joins TRBV18 to TRBJ2-1; a possible D gene is TRBD2 (5 bases). Germline V CDR1 and CDR2: KGHSH, LQKENI. This CDR3 comprises 13 residues. Between the trimmed V and J ends, which lost 1 base and 5 bases, there was a span of 6 bases. CDR3 protein: CASSPRTDNEQFF. The CDR3 DNA, read in part, is TGTGCCAGCTCACCACGGACTGACAATGAG. Full variable domain (remainder filled in from reference TRBV18 and TRBJ2-1): NAGVMQNPRHLVRRRGQEARLRCSPMKGHSHVYWYRQLPEEGLKFMVYLQKENIIDESGMPKERFSAEFPKEGPSILRIQQVVRGDSAAYFCASSPRTDNEQFFGPGTRLTVL.

As to this clone: The missing CDR3 end, 3 residues past where the read stops, is filled in from the germline J gene. V usage is TRBV2 and J usage is TRBJ1-1, with 8 nucleotides matching TRBD1. Looked up from germline, CDR1 is SNHLY and CDR2 is FYNNEI. The length of the CDR3 is 13 residues. With 10 bases clipped from V and 5 bases from J, the junction kept 9 bases outside the gene matches. The covered CDR3 bases are TGTGCCACCCTCGACAGGGGAAGGACTGAA. This encodes CATLDRGRTE. The full CDR3 is CATLDRGRTEAFF.

In the case of this clone: The DNA ends 3 residues before the CDR3 does, and the rest of the CDR3 is filled in from the germline J gene. This sequence joins TRBV18 and TRBJ1-1; possibly TRBD1 for D (5 bases). The CDR3 loop spans 13 amino acids. Germline V gene lookup returns CDR1 KGHSH and CDR2 LQKENI. The germline V and J ends were trimmed by 4 bases and 6 bases, with 12 bases remaining between them. The covered CDR3 bases are TGTGCCAGCTCACTGGGGGGATCCCCTGAA. This gives the protein CASSLGGSPE. In full, the CDR3 reads CASSLGGSPEAFF.

Regarding this clone: The read ends 3 residues shy of where the CDR3 ends; the end is completed using the germline J gene. The V and J genes are TRBV7-2 and TRBJ2-3; D unclear. Deletions cut 5 bases from V and 7 bases from J, with 10 bases between. The CDR3 extends over 12 amino acids. Germline V lookup: CDR1 SGHTA, CDR2 FQGNSA. This CDR3 is CASSPSLYTQYF. The sequenced CDR3 bases are TGTGCCAGCAGCCCTTCCCTGTATACG.

Concerning this clone: The sequence runs out 3 residues before the end of the CDR3; the remainder is reconstructed from the germline J gene. The chain links TRBV20-1 to TRBJ2-7, with 7 nucleotides matching TRBD1. This CDR3 contains 13 residues. CDR1 DFQATT and CDR2 SNEGSKA come from the germline V gene (reference sequence). The junction had 5 bases not matched to a gene; V was cut back by 3 bases and J by 3 bases. The CDR3 protein is CSASRGQNYEQYF. Incomplete CDR3 DNA: TGCAGTGCTAGCCGGGGACAGAACTACGAG.

As for this clone: At one end the junction does not follow the germline gene, possibly because of a read error. Read sequence stops 3 residues before the CDR3 end, and the germline J gene provides the missing end. The V and J genes are TRBV7-6 and TRBJ2-2; TRBD2 is a possible D gene (6 bases). The CDR3 length is 18 residues. The germline gives CDR1 SGHVS, CDR2 FNYEAQ. The CDR3 sequence is CASGLAYRGSRNTGELFF. The part of the CDR3 DNA that was read is TGTGCCAGCGGCTTAGCGTACCGGGGGTCTAGGAACACCGGGGAG.

Concerning this clone: The observed sequence ends 3 residues before the CDR3 terminus, with the missing tail filled in from the germline J gene. The chain is built from TRBV11-3 and TRBJ2-7; D remains ambiguous. The CDR3 contains 15 residues. The V and J ends lost 3 bases and 0 bases respectively, with 12 bases between them. Germline V gives CDR1 SGHNT, CDR2 YENEEA. CDR3: CASSLTPTSSYEQYF. The part of the CDR3 DNA that was read is TGTGCCAGCAGCTTGACCCCGACAAGCTCCTACGAG.

With respect to this clone: Coverage ceases 3 residues before the CDR3 finishes, and the germline J gene fills in the end. V gene TRBV20-1 combines with J gene TRBJ2-7; the match to TRBD2 covers 8 bases. The ends lost 1 base at V and 0 bases at J; junction bases unmatched: 8. Germline lookup yields CDR1 DFQATT and CDR2 SNEGSKA (reference sequence). This CDR3 spans 16 amino acids. The sequenced part of the CDR3 DNA is TGCAGTGCTAGAGGGTTGTTTAGCGGGATCTCCTACGAG. It is translated as CSARGLFSGISYE. The whole CDR3 reads CSARGLFSGISYEQYF.